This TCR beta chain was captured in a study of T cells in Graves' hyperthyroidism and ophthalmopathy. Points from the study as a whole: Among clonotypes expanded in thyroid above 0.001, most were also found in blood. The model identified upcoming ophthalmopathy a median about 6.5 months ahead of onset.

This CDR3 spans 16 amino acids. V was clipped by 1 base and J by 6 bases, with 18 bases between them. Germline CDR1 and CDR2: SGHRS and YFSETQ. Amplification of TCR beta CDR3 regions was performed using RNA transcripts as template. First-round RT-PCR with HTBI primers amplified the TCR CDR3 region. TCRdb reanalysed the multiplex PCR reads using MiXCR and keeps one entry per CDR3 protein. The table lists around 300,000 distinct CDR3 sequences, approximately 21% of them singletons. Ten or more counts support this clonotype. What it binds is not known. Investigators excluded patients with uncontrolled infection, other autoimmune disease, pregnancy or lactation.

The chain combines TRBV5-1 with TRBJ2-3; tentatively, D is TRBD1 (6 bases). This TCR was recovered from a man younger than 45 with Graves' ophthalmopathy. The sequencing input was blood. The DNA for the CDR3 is TGCGCCAGCAGCTTGTTGACAGGTCGAAAGAGGGATACGCAGTATTTT. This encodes CASSLLTGRKRDTQYF.